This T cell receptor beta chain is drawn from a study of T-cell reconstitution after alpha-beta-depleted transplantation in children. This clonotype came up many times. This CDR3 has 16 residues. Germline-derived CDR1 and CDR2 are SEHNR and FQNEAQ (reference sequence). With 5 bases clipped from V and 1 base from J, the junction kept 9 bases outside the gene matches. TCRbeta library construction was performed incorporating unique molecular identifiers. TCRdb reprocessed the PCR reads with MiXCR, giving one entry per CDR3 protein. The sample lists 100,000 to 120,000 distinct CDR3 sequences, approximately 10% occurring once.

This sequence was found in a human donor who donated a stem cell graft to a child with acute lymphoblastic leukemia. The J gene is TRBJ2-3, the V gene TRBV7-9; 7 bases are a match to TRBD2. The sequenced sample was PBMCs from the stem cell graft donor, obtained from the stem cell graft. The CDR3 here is CASSPLGGGGTDTQYF. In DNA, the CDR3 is TGTGCCAGCAGCCCCCTGGGCGGGGGTGGCACAGATACGCAGTATTTT. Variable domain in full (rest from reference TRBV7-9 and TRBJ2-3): DTGVSQNPRHKITKRGQNVTFRCDPISEHNRLYWYRQTLGQGPEFLTYFQNEAQLEKSRLLSDRFSAERPKGSFSTLEIQRTEQGDSAMYLCASSPLGGGGTDTQYFGPGTRLTVL.